This TCR beta chain was sequenced for a study of long-term antiretroviral therapy in people with HIV. The run of the v3.0 immunoSEQ assay was at survey level. Assay: immunoSEQ multiplex PCR; the TCRdb copy retains only in-frame clones and omits some. The sample carries 34,000 or so clones, 94% recorded once. In the United States, treatment was given to all participants with HIV. The CDR3 is 11 residues long. Germline lookup yields CDR1 GTSNPN and CDR2 SVGIG (reference sequence). The ends were cut back, 2 bases at V and 5 bases at J, with 5 bases in the middle. Points on this clone: What it binds is not known.

General study findings and limits: Blood dating 2004 to 2017 may reflect older ART regimens.

The chain employs TRBV30 and TRBJ2-3, with D maybe TRBD1 (5 bases). The starting material was unsorted PBMCs, obtained approximately 5 years after starting antiretroviral therapy. The TCR was taken from a woman aged 45-60 years with HIV. The CDR3 region is CAWSTGDTQYF. The CDR3 DNA follows: TGTGCCTGGAGTACAGGAGATACGCAGTATTTT.